A selection of T cell receptor beta chains follows, all from one sample in a study of blood T cells in healthy people across ages. TCRdb itself ran the 5' RACE reads through MiXCR, one entry per CDR3 protein. The repertoire has about 640,000 distinct CDR3 sequences, 25% to 30% of them found once; the top ten carry 15% to 19%. The specimen was blood. These receptors all come from a woman older than 75 in good health. Each CDR3 is given with its conserved first and last residue. A D gene is named only where the DNA matches it firmly. Only part of the rows carry a size: once, few, many, or a class if the clone is expanded.

j_gene,v_gene,abundance,d_gene,CDR3aa,CDR3nt
TRBJ1-1,TRBV15,few,NA,CATSRSWGTEAFF,TGTGCCACCAGCAGATCATGGGGAACCGAAGCTTTCTTT
TRBJ1-5,TRBV20-1,NA,NA,CSARASGGPNQPQHF,TGCAGTGCTAGAGCCTCGGGAGGGCCGAATCAGCCCCAGCATTTT
TRBJ1-1,TRBV30,NA,NA,CAWRNRFSNTEAFF,TGTGCCTGGAGGAACAGGTTCTCGAACACTGAAGCTTTCTTT
TRBJ1-1,TRBV5-1,many,NA,CASSLRLLDTEAFF,TGCGCCAGCAGCTTGAGGTTGTTGGACACTGAAGCTTTCTTT
TRBJ2-7,TRBV7-2,many,NA,CASSRGGQYEQYF,TGTGCCAGCAGTCGAGGCGGCCAATACGAGCAGTACTTC
TRBJ1-1,TRBV20-1,NA,NA,CSARVPFSLEAFF,TGCAGTGCTAGGGTTCCTTTTAGCCTTGAAGCTTTCTTT
TRBJ2-7,TRBV11-2,few,TRBD2,CASSFYLVTSGGAYNEQYF,TGTGCCAGCAGCTTCTACCTTGTGACTAGCGGGGGGGCTTACAATGAGCAGTACTTC
TRBJ2-1,TRBV7-8,many,TRBD2,CASSSLTSSDNEQFF,TGTGCCAGCAGCTCTCTGACTAGCAGTGACAATGAGCAGTTCTTC
TRBJ2-1,TRBV7-9,many,TRBD2,CASSSPGLASSPNEQFF,TGTGCCAGCAGCTCGCCGGGACTAGCATCCAGCCCTAATGAGCAGTTCTTC
TRBJ2-3,TRBV6-5,many,NA,CASSWRSTDTQYF,TGTGCCAGCAGTTGGCGGAGCACAGATACGCAGTATTTT
TRBJ1-3,TRBV1,few,NA,CTSSHPGEGESGNTIYF,TGCACCAGCAGCCACCCGGGAGAGGGAGAGTCTGGAAACACCATATATTTT
TRBJ2-3,TRBV7-2,many,NA,CASSLRDIRDTQYF,TGTGCCAGCAGCTTAAGGGACATTAGAGATACGCAGTATTTT
TRBJ1-4,TRBV20-1,few,NA,CSARIAGNEKLFF,TGCAGTGCTAGGATCGCGGGGAATGAAAAACTGTTTTTT
TRBJ2-1,TRBV12-3/TRBV12-4,NA,NA,CASGRTGWDEQFF,TGTGCCAGCGGAAGGACTGGTTGGGATGAGCAGTTCTTC
TRBJ1-2,TRBV7-6,NA,NA,CASSLETGATYGYTF,TGTGCCAGCAGCCTAGAGACGGGCGCGACCTATGGCTACACCTTC
TRBJ1-1,TRBV5-1,once,NA,CASWAALNTEAFF,TGCGCCAGCTGGGCAGCATTGAACACTGAAGCTTTCTTT